What follows are 10 T cell receptor beta chains derived from one specimen sequenced in a study of blood T cells in healthy people across ages. Primed by a sample-barcoded 5' primer and a J-beta primer mix, a second PCR proceeded for 7 to 11 cycles. MiXCR was run by TCRdb on the 5' RACE reads, yielding one entry per CDR3 protein. Found here are nearly 1 million distinct CDR3 sequences, roughly 51% of them singletons; the top ten hold 20% to 25%. What was sequenced was blood. These receptors came from a woman aged 55-70 years in good health.

This clonotype was seen more than once but under ten times. This chain connects TRBV5-1 to TRBJ2-5; 9 nucleotides line up with TRBD1. Germline V gives CDR1 SGHRS, CDR2 YFSETQ. With 7 bases clipped from V and 2 bases from J, the junction kept 6 bases outside the gene matches. The CDR3 is 14 residues long. The CDR3 DNA reads TGCGCCAGCGCCTTTGGACAGGGGCAAGAGACCCAGTACTTC. Translating it yields CASAFGQGQETQYF.

This clonotype was recorded a few times. The gene calls are TRBV28 and TRBJ1-5; D gene unclear. The CDR3 extends over 12 amino acids. Trimming removed 7 bases from V and 1 base from J, with 5 bases in between. Per the germline V gene, CDR1 is MDHEN and CDR2 is SYDVKM. The CDR3 loop is CASKRSNQPQHF. The CDR3 DNA reads TGTGCCAGCAAGAGGAGCAATCAGCCCCAGCATTTT.

This clonotype showed up just a few times. The rearrangement uses TRBV18 and TRBJ2-4; tentatively, D is TRBD2 (6 bases). The assigned J gene may be wrong: the sequence end matches TRBJ2-7 better. Per the germline V gene, CDR1 is KGHSH and CDR2 is LQKENI. This CDR3 spans 16 amino acids. The CDR3 spells CASSPPGGHASYEQYF. The CDR3 region has the DNA TGTGCCAGCTCACCACCGGGGGGTCACGCAAGCTACGAGCAGTACTTC.

This chain connects TRBV7-9 to TRBJ1-2; D remains ambiguous. The germline gives CDR1 SEHNR, CDR2 FQNEAQ (reference sequence). The ends were cut back, 7 bases at V and 2 bases at J, with 5 bases in the middle. The CDR3 length is 11 residues. The CDR3, as DNA: TGTGCCAGCACCGGGAACTATGGCTACACCTTC. It translates to CASTGNYGYTF.

The J gene is TRBJ2-2, the V gene TRBV9, with D uncertain. The CDR3 length is 12 residues. CDR1 and CDR2 (germline): SGDLS, YYNGEE. Trimming removed 3 bases from V and 7 bases from J, with 7 bases in between. The DNA of the CDR3 is TGTGCCAGCAGCGCGGAAAGCGGGGAGCTGTTTTTT. Translated, it gives CASSAESGELFF. The complete variable domain, with remaining parts taken from reference TRBV9 and TRBJ2-2, reads DSGVTQTPKHLITATGQRVTLRCSPRSGDLSVYWYQQSLDQGLQFLIQYYNGEERAKGNILERFSAQQFPDLHSELNLSSLELGDSALYFCASSAESGELFFGEGSRLTVL.

The chain carries TRBV20-1 and TRBJ2-7; the D gene could be TRBD1 or TRBD2 (6 bases each). Trimming shortened V by 0 bases and J by 6 bases, and 18 bases separated the two germline ends. The germline V gene encodes CDR1 DFQATT and CDR2 SNEGSKA (reference sequence). CDR3 length: 15 residues. The CDR3 sequence: CSARDGGQGRSEQYF. CDR3 nucleotides: TGCAGTGCTAGAGATGGGGGGCAGGGTCGGTCCGAGCAGTACTTC.

This clonotype has just a few counts. The CDR3 DNA is TGCAGCGCATCGGACAGGGGGAGTGATGGCTACACCTTC. Its translation: CSASDRGSDGYTF. The gene calls are TRBV29-1 and TRBJ1-2; 10 nucleotides agree with TRBD1. The ends lost 7 bases at V and 6 bases at J; junction bases unmatched: 8. The CDR3 consists of 13 residues. Germline V gene lookup returns CDR1 SQVTM and CDR2 ANQGSEA.

The chain uses TRBV20-1 and TRBJ1-2; possible D gene TRBD1, 6 bases. Trimming took 5 bases from V and 2 from J, leaving 21 bases between them. Germline V gene sequence: CDR1 DFQATT, CDR2 SNEGSKA (reference sequence). The CDR3 runs 16 residues. For the CDR3, the DNA is TGCAGTGCTTACATATACCCAAGACAGGCGAACTATGGCTACACCTTC. This sequence encodes CSAYIYPRQANYGYTF.

The gene calls are TRBV2 and TRBJ2-7, with TRBD1 identical over 8 bases. The J call is doubtful: the DNA matches TRBJ2-4 better. The CDR3 length is 12 residues. CDR1 is SNHLY and CDR2 is FYNNEI in the germline V gene. The CDR3 reads CASRDREFIQYF. DNA for the CDR3: TGTGCCAGCAGGGACAGGGAGTTCATTCAGTACTTC.

This clonotype came up a few times. The chain links TRBV4-1 to TRBJ1-2; TRBD1 agrees at 12 bases. V lost 3 bases to trimming and J lost 7 bases; unmatched junction nucleotides: 3. Germline CDR1 MGHRA, CDR2 YSYEKL. CDR3 length equals 14 residues. DNA of the CDR3: TGCGCCAGCAGCCAGGGGGACAGGGGGCTTGGCTACACCTTC. It codes for CASSQGDRGLGYTF.